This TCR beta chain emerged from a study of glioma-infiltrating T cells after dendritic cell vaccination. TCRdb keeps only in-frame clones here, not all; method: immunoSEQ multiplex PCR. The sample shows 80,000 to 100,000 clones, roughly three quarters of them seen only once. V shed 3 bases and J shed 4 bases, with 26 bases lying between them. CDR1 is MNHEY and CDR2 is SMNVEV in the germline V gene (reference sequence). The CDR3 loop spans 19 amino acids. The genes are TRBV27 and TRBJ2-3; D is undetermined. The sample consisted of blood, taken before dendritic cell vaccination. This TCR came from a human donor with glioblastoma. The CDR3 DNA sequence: TGTGCCAGCAGTTTTTATCCTTCCTTAGGATCTTATCTAGCAGATACGCAGTATTTT. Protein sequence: CASSFYPSLGSYLADTQYF.